This T cell receptor beta chain was retrieved from a study of OX40 agonist ivuxolimab in advanced cancers. Study-wide findings and caveats: Normalized T-cell clonal expansion was also low in a subset of nonresponders.

Notes on this clone: No antigen is known for it.

TCRdb's copy holds only in-frame clones and misses some; the assay was immunoSEQ multiplex PCR. The sample has about 83,000 clones, 65% to 90% seen once. The CDR3 is 15 amino acids. The V gene's germline CDR1 is LGHNA and CDR2 YSLEER. The TCR originated in an adult with an advanced solid tumor such as melanoma, head and neck, liver or kidney cancer. Sequenced here: CD4+ or CD8+ T cells sorted from blood, sampled in a trial of the OX40 agonist ivuxolimab. The rearrangement links TRBV4-3 to TRBJ2-5; 8 nucleotides agree with TRBD2. The J call may be in error: the DNA end matches TRBJ2-7 better. The CDR3 reads CASSQDSGTRAEQYF. CDR3 coding DNA: TGCGCCAGCAGCCAAGATAGTGGGACTAGGGCCGAGCAGTACTTC.